The 9 T cell receptor beta chains presented below share a single source sample, sequenced in a study of CD8+CD57+ T cells in acquired aplastic anemia. CDR3 and TCR beta VDJ profiling relied on a genomic DNA template. Using its own MiXCR run on the reads, TCRdb lists one record per CDR3 protein. The sample consists of about 220,000 distinct CDR3 sequences, roughly 33% of them appearing once. Specimen: sorted CD4+, CD8+, or CD8+CD57+ T cells (not recorded which) from PBMCs. The source of these receptors is a human donor in good health, serving as a control.

V and J are TRBV10-2 and TRBJ1-6, with TRBD1 as a possible D gene (5 bases). Per the germline V gene, CDR1 is WSHSY and CDR2 is SAAADI. V lost 4 bases and J lost 7, with 11 bases in between. The CDR3 consists of 14 residues. For the CDR3, the DNA is TGCGCCAGCAGTGCTCAGGCAGGGAATTCACCCCTCCACTTT. Protein: CASSAQAGNSPLHF.

There are a few counts of this clonotype. The chain employs TRBV30 and TRBJ1-5; 7 bases match TRBD1. J lost 2 bases, V lost 0 bases, and 7 bases had no gene match. Per the germline V gene, CDR1 is GTSNPN and CDR2 is SVGIG (reference sequence). This CDR3 contains 16 residues. CDR3: CAWSVWNRGGNQPQHF. The CDR3 DNA sequence: TGTGCCTGGAGTGTATGGAACAGGGGTGGCAATCAGCCCCAGCATTTT.

In its sample, this clonotype was seen a few times. This chain uses TRBV5-4 with TRBJ1-1; D call uncertain. CDR3 size: 14 residues. Germline V lookup: CDR1 SGHNT, CDR2 YYREEE (reference sequence). Trimming took 2 bases from V and 2 from J, leaving 10 bases between them. The CDR3 loop is CASSFATLNTEAFF. The CDR3 DNA reads as TGTGCCAGCAGCTTTGCAACTCTAAACACTGAAGCTTTCTTT. Using reference TRBV5-4 and TRBJ1-1 for the parts outside the CDR3, the full variable domain is ETGVTQSPTHLIKTRGQQVTLRCSSQSGHNTVSWYQQALGQGPQFIFQYYREEENGRGNFPPRFSGLQFPNYSSELNVNALELDDSALYLCASSFATLNTEAFFGQGTRLTVV.

Only a few counts were recorded for this clonotype. The J gene is TRBJ1-1, the V gene TRBV25-1; 8 bases are shared with TRBD1. Trimming took 5 bases from V and 2 from J; bases not matched to a gene: 10. This CDR3 is 16 amino acids long. Germline V gene lookup returns CDR1 MGHDK and CDR2 SYGVNS. The CDR3 nucleotides are TGTGCCAGCAGTCGTCCCGGGACAGGATCTAACACTGAAGCTTTCTTT. Residues: CASSRPGTGSNTEAFF. Variable domain in full (rest from reference TRBV25-1 and TRBJ1-1): EADIYQTPRYLVIGTGKKITLECSQTMGHDKMYWYQQDPGMELHLIHYSYGVNSTEKGDLSSESTVSRIRTEHFPLTLESARPSHTSQYLCASSRPGTGSNTEAFFGQGTRLTVV.

Note on this clonotype: A much larger clone lies a single base off, so this may be a read error. The chain combines TRBV6-1 with TRBJ1-2; tentative D call: TRBD1 (5 bases). The CDR3 loop spans 13 amino acids. Germline lookup yields CDR1 MNHNS and CDR2 SASEGT. The V end was cut by 7 bases, the J end by 9 bases, with 18 bases between. CDR3 in DNA: TGTGCCAGCAAAGCTTCCAGGGCCCGCCGCTACACCTTC. The encoded protein is CASKASRARRYTF.

This clonotype was seen many times. The gene calls are TRBV20-1 and TRBJ2-1, with unresolved D. CDR1 DFQATT and CDR2 SNEGSKA come from the germline V gene (reference sequence). CDR3 length: 15 amino acids. The V end was cut by 0 bases, the J end by 6 bases, with 15 bases between. The CDR3 DNA sequence: TGCAGTGCTAGAGATCGGAAGCGATTAGTCAATGAGCAGTTCTTC. Its translation is CSARDRKRLVNEQFF.

Comment on this clonotype: Germline and junction disagree at one end, which may indicate a read error. The chain couples TRBV9 to TRBJ2-7; D is unresolved. Germline-derived CDR1 and CDR2 are SGDLS and YYNGEE. This CDR3 contains 13 residues. CDR3 nucleotides: TGTGCCAGCAGCGTAGACGGTGAATACGAGCAGTACTTT. The encoded protein is CASSVDGEYEQYF.

This chain connects TRBV2 to TRBJ1-4, with 7 nucleotides matching TRBD1. Germline V gene sequence: CDR1 SNHLY, CDR2 FYNNEI. V was pared by 6 bases and J by 4 bases, with 5 bases of the junction left unmatched. The CDR3 length is 14 residues. The CDR3 protein is CASSSTGINEKLFF. Written as DNA, the CDR3 is TGTGCCAGCAGCTCGACAGGGATTAATGAAAAACTGTTTTTT.

This chain links TRBV6-2 or TRBV6-3 with TRBJ1-4; D is undetermined. Germline V gene lookup returns CDR1 MNHEY and CDR2 SVGEGT. Trimming took 6 bases from V and 7 from J, leaving 12 bases between them. The CDR3 is 13 amino acids. The CDR3 spells CASSTVPPEKLFF. Here the CDR3 DNA reads TGTGCCAGCAGCACGGTACCACCTGAAAAACTGTTTTTT.